This record looks at one TCR beta chain sequence and its context. In germline, CDR1 is SEHNR, CDR2 FQNEAQ (reference sequence). The junction had 8 bases not matched to a gene; V was cut back by 5 bases and J by 7 bases. This CDR3 is 15 amino acids long. Participants, about 18 to 90 years old, spanned 25 or so US areas. Participants reported their clinical history, and cohort assignment relied on those reports. This entry comes from a study of blood T cell repertoires in COVID-19. Across the study: The cDNA or gDNA used as material had been derived from T cells, B-cell-depleted T cells, or PBMCs.

Data came from immunoSEQ multiplex PCR; TCRdb stores just in-frame clones and leaves some out. The table has roughly 190,000 clones, 70% to 90% seen once. The TCR comes from a woman in her 40s in a cohort exposed to, infected with or recovered from COVID-19 (not recorded which). This chain links TRBV7-9 with TRBJ1-4; 9 bases align to TRBD1. Sequenced: PBMCs or T cells enriched from blood (not recorded which). CDR3 bases: TGTGCCAGCAGCAGCAGGGACAGGGAAGGTGAAAAACTGTTTTTT. It encodes CASSSRDREGEKLFF.